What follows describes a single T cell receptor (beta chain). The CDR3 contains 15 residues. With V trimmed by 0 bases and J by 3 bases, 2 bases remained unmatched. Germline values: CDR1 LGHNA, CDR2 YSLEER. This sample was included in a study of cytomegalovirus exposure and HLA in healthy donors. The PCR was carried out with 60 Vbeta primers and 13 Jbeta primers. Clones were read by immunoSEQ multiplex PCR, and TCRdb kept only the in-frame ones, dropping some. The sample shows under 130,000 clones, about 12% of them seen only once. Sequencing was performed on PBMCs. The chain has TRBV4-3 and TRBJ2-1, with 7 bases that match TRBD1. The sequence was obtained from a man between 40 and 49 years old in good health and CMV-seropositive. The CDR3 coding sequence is TGCGCCAGCAGCCAAGATTACAGGGGCTACAATGAGCAGTTCTTC. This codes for CASSQDYRGYNEQFF.